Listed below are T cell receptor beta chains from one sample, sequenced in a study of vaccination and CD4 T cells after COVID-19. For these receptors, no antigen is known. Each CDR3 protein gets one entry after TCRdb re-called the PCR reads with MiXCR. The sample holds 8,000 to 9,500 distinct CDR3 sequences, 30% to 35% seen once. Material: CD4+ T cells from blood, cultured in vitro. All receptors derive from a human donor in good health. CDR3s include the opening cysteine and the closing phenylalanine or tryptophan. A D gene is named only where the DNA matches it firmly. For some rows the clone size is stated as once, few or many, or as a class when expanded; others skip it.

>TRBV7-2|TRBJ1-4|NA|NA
TGTGCCAGCAGCCCACAAAGGGCAACTAATGAAAAACTGTTTTTT
CASSPQRATNEKLFF
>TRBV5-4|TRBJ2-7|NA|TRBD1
TGTGCCAGCAGCCGAACAGGGGGGATTATCTACGAGCAGTACTTC
CASSRTGGIIYEQYF
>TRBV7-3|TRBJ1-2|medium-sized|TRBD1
TGTGCCAGCAGCTTAACACAGGGGAATGGCTACACCTTC
CASSLTQGNGYTF
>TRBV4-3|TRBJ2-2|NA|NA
TGCGCCAGCAGGCCAGGACATATCACCGGGGAGCTGTTTTTT
CASRPGHITGELFF
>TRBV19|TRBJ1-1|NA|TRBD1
TGTGCCAGTAGTATAGCATGGGACAGGGAGAACACTGAAGCTTTCTTT
CASSIAWDRENTEAFF
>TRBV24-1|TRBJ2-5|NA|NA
TGTGCCACCAGTGACCGGGGTAACGGGGAGACCCAGTACTTC
CATSDRGNGETQYF
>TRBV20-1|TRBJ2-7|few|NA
TGCAGTGCTAGAGAACCTTGGAGGGGGCCCTACGAGCAGTACTTC
CSAREPWRGPYEQYF
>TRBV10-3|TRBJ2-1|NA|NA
TGTGCCATCAGTGGCGAGGGGAATGAGCAGTTCTTC
CAISGEGNEQFF
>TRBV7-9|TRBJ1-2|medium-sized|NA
TGTGCCAGCGCCAGCCTTCAGGTCGTCCGGTATGGCTACACCTTC
CASASLQVVRYGYTF
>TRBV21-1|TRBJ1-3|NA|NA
TGTGCCAGCAGCCCGGGCTCGGGGAGGGGAAACACCATATATTTT
CASSPGSGRGNTIYF
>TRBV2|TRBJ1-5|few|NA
TGTGCCAGCAAGGGGGATAGCAATCAGCCCCAGCATTTT
CASKGDSNQPQHF
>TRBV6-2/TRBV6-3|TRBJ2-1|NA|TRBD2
TGTGCCAGCAGTCCTAGCGGGGGCGGAGGTGAGCAGTTCTTC
CASSPSGGGGEQFF
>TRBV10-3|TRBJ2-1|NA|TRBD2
TGTGCCATCAGGGGTACGGGAGGGGAGTACAATGAGCAGTTCTTC
CAIRGTGGEYNEQFF
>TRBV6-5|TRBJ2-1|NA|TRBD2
TGTGCCAGCAGTTACCAACCGGGACTAGCGGGACTTGAGCAGTTCTTC
CASSYQPGLAGLEQFF
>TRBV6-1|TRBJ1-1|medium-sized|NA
TGTGCCACTGGTCCCTTGGGGGAGGGGAACACTGAAGCTTTCTTT
CATGPLGEGNTEAFF
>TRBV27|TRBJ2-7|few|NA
TGTGCCAGCAGTTTAAAGCAGTCCTACTCCTACGAGCAGTACTTC
CASSLKQSYSYEQYF
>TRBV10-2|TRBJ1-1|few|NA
TGCGCCAGCAGTGACAGGGGGAACACTGAAGCTTTCTTT
CASSDRGNTEAFF
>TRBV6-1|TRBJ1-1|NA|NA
TGTGCCAGCAAACGACCACAAACGAACTCTGAAGCTTTCTTT
CASKRPQTNSEAFF
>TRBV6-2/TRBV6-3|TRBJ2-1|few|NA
TGTGCCAGCAGTTACAAGGGCAATGAGCAGTTCTTC
CASSYKGNEQFF
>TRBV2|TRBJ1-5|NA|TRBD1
TGTGCCAGCAGTGATGGGACAGGGTATCATCAGCCCCAGCATTTT
CASSDGTGYHQPQHF
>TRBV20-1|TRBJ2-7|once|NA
TGCAGTGCTAGAGATCGGCGCGGCGCCCCCGCCGAGCAGTACTTC
CSARDRRGAPAEQYF
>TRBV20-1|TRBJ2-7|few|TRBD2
TGCAGTGCTTCCTCGTACGCCGGACTAGCGGGACTTCTATCCTACGAGCAGTACTTC
CSASSYAGLAGLLSYEQYF
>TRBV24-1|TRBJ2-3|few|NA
TGTGCCACCAGTGAACACGGGATGGGGGATACGCAGTATTTT
CATSEHGMGDTQYF
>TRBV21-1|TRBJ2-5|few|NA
TGTGCCAGCAGCAAAGGTAGTGGGACAGGGAGTGAAGAGACCCAGTACTTC
CASSKGSGTGSEETQYF
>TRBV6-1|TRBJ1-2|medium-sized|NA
TGTGCCAGCACTGGGGACTTCTATGGCTACACCTTC
CASTGDFYGYTF
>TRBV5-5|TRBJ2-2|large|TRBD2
TGTGCCAGCAGCTTGGGTAGCGGGAGGAGTACCGGGGAGCTGTTTTTT
CASSLGSGRSTGELFF
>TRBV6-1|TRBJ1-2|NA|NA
TGTGCCAGCAGTGAAGCGGGGGGAAATGGCTACACCTTC
CASSEAGGNGYTF
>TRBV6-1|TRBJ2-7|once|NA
TGTGCCAGCAGCGGCGGCGGGCTCTCCTACGAGCAGTACTTC
CASSGGGLSYEQYF
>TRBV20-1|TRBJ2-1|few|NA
TGCAGCGCTAACCCCCGAGGGAATGAGCAGTTCTTC
CSANPRGNEQFF
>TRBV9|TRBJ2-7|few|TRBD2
TGTGCCAGCAGCGCCGGACTAGCGGACTACGAGCAGTACTTC
CASSAGLADYEQYF
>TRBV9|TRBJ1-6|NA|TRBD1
TGTGCCAGCAGCATGACAGGGGGCTCGTCACCCCTCCACTTT
CASSMTGGSSPLHF
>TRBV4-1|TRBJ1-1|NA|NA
TGCGCCAGCAGCCCCAGCGAAACACACGGCTTGAACACTGAAGCTTTCTTT
CASSPSETHGLNTEAFF
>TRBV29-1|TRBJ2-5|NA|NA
TGCAGCGTTGGTTGGCGGGATCGTGAGACCCAGTACTTC
CSVGWRDRETQYF
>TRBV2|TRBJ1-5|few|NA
TGTGCCAGCAACGACGGAACCTATCAGCCCCAGCATTTT
CASNDGTYQPQHF
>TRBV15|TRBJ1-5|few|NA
TGTGCCACCAGCAGAGGGGGGGGGAAACAGCCCCAGCATTTT
CATSRGGGKQPQHF
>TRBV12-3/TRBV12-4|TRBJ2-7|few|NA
TGTGCCAGCAGCTCACAGGGCCGAGGATCTTACGAGCAGTACTTC
CASSSQGRGSYEQYF
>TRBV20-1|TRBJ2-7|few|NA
TGCAGTGCTAGCGCCAGCTCCTACGAGCAGTACTTC
CSASASSYEQYF
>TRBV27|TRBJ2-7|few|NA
TGTGCCAGCAGTTTAATTACAGGGTTGGGAAAAGCCTACGAGCAGTACTTC
CASSLITGLGKAYEQYF
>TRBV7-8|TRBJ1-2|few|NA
TGTGCCAGCAGCCCACAGGGAAGAGGCTACACCTTC
CASSPQGRGYTF
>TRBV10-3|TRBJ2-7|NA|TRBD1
TGTGCCACCCAGGGACAGTACTACGAGCAGTACTTC
CATQGQYYEQYF